Sequencing of this T cell receptor (beta chain) was carried out in a study of tumor-infiltrating lymphocytes in primary liver carcinoma. Study-wide background: Read depth, roughly 3.65 to 7.5 million productive TCRbeta reads, did not differ significantly between tissues.

With respect to this clonotype: The junction shows a germline mismatch at one end, possibly a read error.

Production of TCR beta cDNA used 400 to 650 ng total RNA together with a constant-region primer. Employing slightly modified ARM-PCR, three nested multiplex PCR rounds were run, and these gave rise to the TCR beta libraries. TCRdb analysed the multiplex PCR reads with MiXCR anew, one entry per CDR3 protein. The sample has fewer than 400,000 distinct CDR3 sequences, 50% to 60% seen once; the top ten hold approximately 17%. Germline DNA was also extracted, and blood RNA derived from unsorted whole blood. None of the patients had received treatment, and all had chronic HBV infection. The source material was peripheral blood. This clonotype was sampled from a woman under 40 with primary liver carcinoma and hepatitis B virus infection.

The CDR3 DNA reads TGTGCCAGCAGCCTCAATCTACGGGCCTACGAGCTGTACTTC. Its translation: CASSLNLRAYELYF. This chain connects TRBV11-3 to TRBJ2-7; no definite D call. The CDR3 totals 14 residues. Germline-derived CDR1 and CDR2 are SGHNT and YENEEA.